The sequence of this T cell receptor beta chain was determined in a study of cytomegalovirus exposure and HLA in healthy donors. V shed 0 bases, J shed 8 bases, and the junction held 7 bases outside the gene matches. Germline values: CDR1 SGDLS, CDR2 YYNGEE. The CDR3 consists of 17 residues. The PCR employed 60 Vbeta primers together with 13 Jbeta primers. Methods used by the authors: Among the unique TCR beta chains that a later analysis counted, around 72 million in all, about 12 million were shared. Clones were sequenced by immunoSEQ multiplex PCR, and TCRdb holds only the in-frame ones, with some missing. The D gene and trimming were derived from the DNA, and the V and J assignments and clone size from that table. The repertoire holds under 200,000 clones, with around 68% as singletons.

The sequence was obtained from a middle-aged woman in good health and CMV-seropositive. Sequenced input: PBMCs. This chain joins TRBV9 and TRBJ2-1; the match to TRBD2 covers 14 bases. CDR3 protein: CASSVEAGTSGRHEQFF. For the CDR3, the DNA is TGTGCCAGCAGCGTAGAAGCCGGGACTAGCGGGAGACATGAGCAGTTCTTC.